A selection of T cell receptor beta chains follows, all from one sample in a study of T cells after posttransplantation cyclophosphamide. Sequencing used immunoSEQ multiplex PCR; TCRdb keeps in-frame clones, though not all of them. There are about 43,000 clones in the sample; around 90% occur only once, and 2% to 2.5% lies in the top ten. The sample in question was PBMCs, obtained roughly 59 days after allogeneic stem cell transplant with posttransplant cyclophosphamide. The source is a male patient aged 60-69 years who received an allogeneic stem cell transplant from a related donor and was CMV-positive. Some T cells may be transferred from the graft donor. The CDR3 runs from the conserved cysteine through the conserved F or W. The D gene is left open where the match is weak. Size is stated for part of the rows, as once, few or many counts, or as a class when the clone is expanded.

TRBD1 | TRBJ1-1 | - | TRBV2 | CASSPKQGRTEAFF | TGTGCCAGCAGTCCAAAACAGGGGCGCACTGAAGCTTTCTTT
TRBD1 | TRBJ1-3 | - | TRBV11-3 | CASSLKPGQGSGNTIYF | TGTGCCAGCAGCCTTAAACCGGGACAGGGTTCTGGAAACACCATATATTTT
TRBD1 | TRBJ1-3 | - | TRBV29-1 | CSVGLTGGSGNTIYF | TGCAGCGTGGGGTTGACAGGGGGCTCTGGAAACACCATATATTTT
TRBD1 | TRBJ1-2 | - | TRBV5-1 | CASSLDRQGAGYTF | TGCGCCAGCTCCCTGGACAGGCAAGGGGCTGGCTACACCTTC
TRBD1 | TRBJ1-1 | - | TRBV18 | CASSTGTGRGNTEAFF | TGTGCCAGCTCAACAGGGACAGGGAGGGGAAACACTGAAGCTTTCTTT
- | TRBJ1-5 | - | TRBV2 | CASRGGDTGQPQHF | TGTGCCAGCAGGGGGGGGGATACGGGTCAGCCCCAGCATTTT
- | TRBJ2-1 | - | TRBV6-6 | CASSYQLVGNEQFF | TGTGCCAGCAGTTACCAACTAGTAGGCAATGAGCAGTTCTTC
- | TRBJ2-5 | - | TRBV4-2 | CASSPSLGGQETQYF | TGTGCCAGCAGCCCCTCGCTCGGGGGCCAAGAGACCCAGTACTTC
TRBD1 | TRBJ2-1 | - | TRBV2 | CASDWDRGYREGSYNEQFF | TGTGCCAGCGACTGGGACAGGGGTTATCGTGAGGGCTCCTACAATGAGCAGTTCTTC
- | TRBJ1-6 | - | TRBV30 | CAWGLPGGNSPLHF | TGTGCCTGGGGACTTCCGGGTGGTAATTCACCCCTCCACTTT
- | TRBJ2-5 | - | TRBV7-9 | CASSLLRGRGSETQYF | TGTGCCAGCAGCTTACTACGCGGACGAGGGTCAGAGACCCAGTACTTC
- | TRBJ2-1 | - | TRBV4-1 | CASSQDPWPAAGNEQFF | TGCGCCAGCAGCCAAGACCCATGGCCGGCTGCGGGCAATGAGCAGTTCTTC
- | TRBJ2-7 | - | TRBV15 | CATSTEGMGPYEQYF | TGTGCCACCAGCACGGAGGGGATGGGGCCCTACGAGCAGTACTTC
- | TRBJ1-1 | - | TRBV6-5 | CASTDRLNTEAFF | TGTGCCAGCACCGACAGGCTGAACACTGAAGCTTTCTTT
- | TRBJ2-2 | - | TRBV9 | CASSPRWEPGELFF | TGTGCCAGCAGCCCGCGGTGGGAGCCCGGGGAGCTGTTTTTT
- | TRBJ1-4 | - | TRBV28 | CASTSRLVGGNEKLFF | TGTGCCAGCACCTCACGACTGGTGGGGGGTAATGAAAAACTGTTTTTT
- | TRBJ1-2 | - | TRBV29-1 | CSVEFGGKGYTF | TGCAGCGTTGAATTTGGGGGGAAAGGCTACACCTTC
- | TRBJ2-3 | - | TRBV19 | CASSPQWQGGTDTQYF | TGTGCCAGTAGTCCCCAGTGGCAGGGAGGAACAGATACGCAGTATTTT
TRBD1 | TRBJ1-1 | - | TRBV4-1 | CASSQDDRDGTEAFF | TGCGCCAGCAGCCAGGATGACAGGGATGGCACTGAAGCTTTCTTT
- | TRBJ2-7 | - | TRBV27 | CASSFYGLDNEQYF | TGTGCCAGCAGTTTTTACGGCTTGGACAACGAGCAGTACTTC
- | TRBJ2-5 | - | TRBV5-1 | CASSLWTDQETQYF | TGCGCCAGCAGCTTGTGGACAGACCAAGAGACCCAGTACTTC
- | TRBJ2-5 | - | TRBV25-1 | CASSEPTGSETQYF | TGTGCCAGCAGTGAACCTACAGGGTCAGAGACCCAGTACTTC
TRBD1 | TRBJ1-1 | few | TRBV7-9 | CASSLGQSNEAFF | TGTGCCAGCAGCTTGGGACAGAGTAATGAAGCTTTCTTT
- | TRBJ1-2 | - | TRBV7-9 | CASSGGDGTNYGYTF | TGTGCCAGCAGCGGGGGTGACGGGACAAACTATGGCTACACCTTC
- | TRBJ1-2 | - | TRBV5-1 | CASSLVRGALNYGYTF | TGCGCCAGCAGCTTGGTACGGGGGGCCCTGAACTATGGCTACACCTTC
- | TRBJ1-1 | - | TRBV19 | CASSIEGARVTEAFF | TGTGCCAGTAGTATCGAAGGGGCAAGGGTCACTGAAGCTTTCTTT
- | TRBJ2-3 | - | TRBV4-1 | CASSPRSGSDTQYF | TGCGCCAGCAGCCCCAGGTCAGGGTCAGATACGCAGTATTTT
TRBD1 | TRBJ1-2 | - | TRBV7-8 | CASSSAETGDNYGYTF | TGTGCCAGCAGCTCCGCAGAGACAGGGGATAACTATGGCTACACCTTC
- | TRBJ2-2 | - | TRBV4-1 | CASSQGGGRRTGELFF | TGCGCCAGCAGCCAAGGGGGGGGCCGCCGCACCGGGGAGCTGTTTTTT
TRBD2 | TRBJ2-1 | - | TRBV2 | CASKGLAGGNEQFF | TGTGCCAGCAAGGGACTAGCGGGGGGCAATGAGCAGTTCTTC
- | TRBJ1-2 | - | TRBV15 | CATSRDRSVYGYTF | TGTGCCACCAGCAGAGATCGGTCGGTCTATGGCTACACCTTC
- | TRBJ1-1 | - | TRBV6-1 | CASISTRNTEAFF | TGTGCCAGCATTTCCACGAGGAACACTGAAGCTTTCTTT
TRBD1 | TRBJ2-1 | - | TRBV5-4 | CASSPRDRADGQFF | TGTGCCAGCAGCCCCCGGGACAGGGCCGATGGGCAGTTCTTC
TRBD1 | TRBJ1-1 | - | TRBV4-2 | CASSPLKQGAGTEAFF | TGTGCCAGCAGCCCCTTAAAACAGGGGGCGGGCACTGAAGCTTTCTTT
TRBD1 | TRBJ2-2 | once | TRBV2 | CASSDGTGANTGELFF | TGTGCCAGCAGTGACGGGACAGGGGCGAACACCGGGGAGCTGTTTTTT
TRBD1 | TRBJ2-7 | - | TRBV10-3 | CAIRGTTGNEQYF | TGTGCCATCAGGGGGACGACAGGGAACGAGCAGTACTTC